The present TCR beta chain was sequenced within a study of human T cells and chemical hapten exposure. The wider study: A 2 cm by 2 cm inner upper arm patch received 2% DPC for sensitization. DPC (0.01%) was patch tested on the upper back and read at 6 days.

The time point was: patch test 1, 2 weeks after DPC sensitization. Treatment noted: therapeutic diphenylcyclopropenone sensitization with weekly scalp DPC. This clonotype came up a few times. Authors' methods: Samples held a median of around 100,000 TCRs, range roughly 20,000–750,000. In TCRdb, the RACE reads were re-called with MiXCR into one record per CDR3 protein. TCRdb, not the original authors, processed these V and J calls. The top ten clones hold 1.7% of a sample with under 200,000 distinct CDR3 sequences, around 15% of them seen once. The CDR3 sequence is 15 residues long. The J segment lost 3 bases and the V segment lost 2 bases, leaving 4 bases of the junction unmatched. Germline V gene sequence: CDR1 KGHSH, CDR2 LQKENI.

The sample in question was whole blood, obtained in connection with sensitization to the hapten diphenylcyclopropenone (DPC). This sequence was found in a woman younger than 45 with alopecia areata. Some clones in this sample may be carry-over from other donors' samples. The chain is built from TRBV18 and TRBJ2-3; 8 bases match TRBD2. CDR3 loop: CASSPVASGTDTQYF. The CDR3 region has the DNA TGTGCCAGCTCACCAGTGGCTAGCGGGACAGATACGCAGTATTTT.